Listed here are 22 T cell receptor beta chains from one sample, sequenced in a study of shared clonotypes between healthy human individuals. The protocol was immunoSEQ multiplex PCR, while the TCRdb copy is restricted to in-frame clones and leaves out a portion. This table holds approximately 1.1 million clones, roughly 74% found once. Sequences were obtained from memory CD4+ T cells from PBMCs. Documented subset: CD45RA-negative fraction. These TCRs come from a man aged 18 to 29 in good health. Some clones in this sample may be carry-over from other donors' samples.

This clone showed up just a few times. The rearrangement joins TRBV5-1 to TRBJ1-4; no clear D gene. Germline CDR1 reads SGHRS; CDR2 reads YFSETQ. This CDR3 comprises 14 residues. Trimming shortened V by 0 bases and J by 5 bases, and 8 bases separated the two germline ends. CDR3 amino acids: CASSLEQLNEKLFF. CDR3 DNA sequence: TGCGCCAGCAGCTTGGAACAGTTAAATGAAAAACTGTTTTTT.

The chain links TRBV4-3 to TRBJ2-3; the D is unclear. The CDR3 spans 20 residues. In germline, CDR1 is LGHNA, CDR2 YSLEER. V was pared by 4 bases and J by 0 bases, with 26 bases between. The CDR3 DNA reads TGCGCCAGCAGCCGGTCAAGGGCGGACGGGTCCGCCTCTAGCACAGATACGCAGTATTTT. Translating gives CASSRSRADGSASSTDTQYF.

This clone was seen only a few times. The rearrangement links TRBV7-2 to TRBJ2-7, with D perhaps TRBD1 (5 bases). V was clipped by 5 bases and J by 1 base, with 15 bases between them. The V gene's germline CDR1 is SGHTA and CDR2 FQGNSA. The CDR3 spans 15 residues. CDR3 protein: CASSRNLQGSYEQYF. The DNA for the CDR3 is TGTGCCAGCAGCCGAAACCTCCAGGGATCCTACGAGCAGTACTTC.

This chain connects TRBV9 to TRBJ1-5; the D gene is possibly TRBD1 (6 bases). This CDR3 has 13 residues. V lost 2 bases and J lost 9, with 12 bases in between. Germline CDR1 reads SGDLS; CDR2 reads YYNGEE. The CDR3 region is CASSVIQGGPQHF. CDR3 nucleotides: TGTGCCAGCAGCGTTATACAGGGTGGGCCCCAGCATTTT.

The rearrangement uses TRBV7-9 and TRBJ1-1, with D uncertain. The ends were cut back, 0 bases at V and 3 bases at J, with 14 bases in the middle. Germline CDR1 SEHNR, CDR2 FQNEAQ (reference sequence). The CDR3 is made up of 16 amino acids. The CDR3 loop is CASSLARSSADTEAFF. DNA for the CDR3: TGTGCCAGCAGCTTAGCCCGTTCCTCCGCAGACACTGAAGCTTTCTTT.

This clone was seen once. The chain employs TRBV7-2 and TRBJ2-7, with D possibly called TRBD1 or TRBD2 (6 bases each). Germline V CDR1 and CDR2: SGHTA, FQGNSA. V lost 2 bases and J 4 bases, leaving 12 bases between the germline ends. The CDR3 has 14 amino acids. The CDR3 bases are TGTGCCAGCAGCTTAAGATGGGGGGCGTACGAGCAGTACTTC. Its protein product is CASSLRWGAYEQYF.

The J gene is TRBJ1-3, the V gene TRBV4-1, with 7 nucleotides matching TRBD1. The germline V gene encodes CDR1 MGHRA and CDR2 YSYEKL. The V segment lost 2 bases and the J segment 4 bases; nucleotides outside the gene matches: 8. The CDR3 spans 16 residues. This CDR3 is CASSQMGQFAGNTIYF. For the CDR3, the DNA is TGCGCCAGCAGCCAAATGGGACAGTTCGCAGGAAACACCATATATTTT.

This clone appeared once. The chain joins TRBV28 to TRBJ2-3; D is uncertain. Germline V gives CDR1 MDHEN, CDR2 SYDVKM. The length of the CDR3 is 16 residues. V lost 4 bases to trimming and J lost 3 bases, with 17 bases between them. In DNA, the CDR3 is TGTGCCAGCAGTTCCCCCCTTTCCAGAGGAACAGATACGCAGTATTTT. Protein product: CASSSPLSRGTDTQYF.

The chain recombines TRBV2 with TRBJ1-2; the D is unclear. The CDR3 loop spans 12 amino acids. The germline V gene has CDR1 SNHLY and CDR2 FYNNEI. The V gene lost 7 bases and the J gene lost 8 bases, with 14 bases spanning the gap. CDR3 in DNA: TGTGCCAGCACTATCAACTCATACGGCTACACCTTC. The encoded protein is CASTINSYGYTF.

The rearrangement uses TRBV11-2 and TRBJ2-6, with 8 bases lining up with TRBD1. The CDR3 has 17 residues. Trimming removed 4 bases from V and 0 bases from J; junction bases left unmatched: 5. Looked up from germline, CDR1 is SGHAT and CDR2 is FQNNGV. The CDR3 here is CASSSTTGVSGANVLTF. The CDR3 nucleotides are TGTGCCAGCAGCTCGACGACAGGGGTCTCTGGGGCCAACGTCCTGACTTTC.

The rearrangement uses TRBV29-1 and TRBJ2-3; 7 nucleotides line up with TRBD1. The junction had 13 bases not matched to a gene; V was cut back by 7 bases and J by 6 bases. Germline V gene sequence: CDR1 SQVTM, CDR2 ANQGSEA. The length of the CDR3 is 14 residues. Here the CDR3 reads CSAQQDRKGDTQYF. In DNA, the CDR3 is TGCAGCGCCCAACAGGACAGGAAAGGGGATACGCAGTATTTT.

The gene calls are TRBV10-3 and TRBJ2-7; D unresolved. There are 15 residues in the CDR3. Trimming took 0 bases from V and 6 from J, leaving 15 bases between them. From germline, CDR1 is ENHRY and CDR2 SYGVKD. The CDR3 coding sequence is TGTGCCATCAGTGAGTCGACCTTGTTAGCTCCCGAGCAGTACTTC. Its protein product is CAISESTLLAPEQYF.

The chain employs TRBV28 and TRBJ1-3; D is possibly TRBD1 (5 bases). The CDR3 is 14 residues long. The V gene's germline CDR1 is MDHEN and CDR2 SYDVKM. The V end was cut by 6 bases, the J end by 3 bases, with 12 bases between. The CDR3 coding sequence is TGTGCCAGCAGGGGGCCCGGGGGTGGAAACACCATATATTTT. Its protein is CASRGPGGGNTIYF.

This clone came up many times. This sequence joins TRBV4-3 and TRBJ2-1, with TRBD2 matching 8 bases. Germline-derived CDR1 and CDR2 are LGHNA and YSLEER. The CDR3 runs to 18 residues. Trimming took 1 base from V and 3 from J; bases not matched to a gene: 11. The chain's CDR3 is CASSQGPTTSGLYNEQFF. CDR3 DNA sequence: TGCGCCAGCAGCCAAGGCCCCACTACTAGCGGACTCTACAATGAGCAGTTCTTC.

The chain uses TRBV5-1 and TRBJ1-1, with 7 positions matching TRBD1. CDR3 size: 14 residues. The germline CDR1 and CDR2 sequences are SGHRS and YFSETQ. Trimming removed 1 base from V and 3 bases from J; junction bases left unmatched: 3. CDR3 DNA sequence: TGCGCCAGCAGCTTGATCACAGGGGACACTGAAGCTTTCTTT. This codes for CASSLITGDTEAFF.

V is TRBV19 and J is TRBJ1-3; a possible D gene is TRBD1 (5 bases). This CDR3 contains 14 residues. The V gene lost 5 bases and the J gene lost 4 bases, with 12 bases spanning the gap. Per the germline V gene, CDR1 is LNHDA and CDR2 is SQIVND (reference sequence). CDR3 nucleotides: TGTGCCAGTAGTCGACAGTTCAGAGGAAACACCATATATTTT. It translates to CASSRQFRGNTIYF.

CDR3 sequence: CASWSQGNTIYF. CDR3 nucleotides: TGTGCCAGCTGGTCCCAGGGAAACACCATATATTTT. This chain connects TRBV28 to TRBJ1-3, with D uncertain. This CDR3 is 12 amino acids long. Germline-derived CDR1 and CDR2 are MDHEN and SYDVKM. The V gene lost 8 bases and the J gene lost 4 bases, with 9 bases spanning the gap.

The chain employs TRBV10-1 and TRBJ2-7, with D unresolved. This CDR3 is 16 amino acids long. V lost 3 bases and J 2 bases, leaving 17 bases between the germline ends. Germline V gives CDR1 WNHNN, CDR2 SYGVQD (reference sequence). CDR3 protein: CASSDNHRALTYEQYF. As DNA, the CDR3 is TGCGCCAGCAGTGATAACCACCGGGCCCTAACCTACGAGCAGTACTTC.

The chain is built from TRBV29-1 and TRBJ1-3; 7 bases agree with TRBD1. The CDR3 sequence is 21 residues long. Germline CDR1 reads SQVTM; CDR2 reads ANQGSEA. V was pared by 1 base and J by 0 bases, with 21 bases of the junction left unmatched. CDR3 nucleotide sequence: TGCAGCGTTGAAGCCCCACTGACAGGGAATTATTTATGGGGCTCTGGAAACACCATATATTTT. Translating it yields CSVEAPLTGNYLWGSGNTIYF.

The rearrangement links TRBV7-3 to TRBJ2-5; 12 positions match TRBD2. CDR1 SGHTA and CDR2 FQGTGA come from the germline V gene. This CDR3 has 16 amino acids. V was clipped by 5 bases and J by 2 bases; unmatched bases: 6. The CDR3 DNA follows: TGTGCCAGCAGCCAAACTAGCGGGAGGCCTCAAGAGACCCAGTACTTC. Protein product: CASSQTSGRPQETQYF.

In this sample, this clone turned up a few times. CDR3: CASSPTSGWDEQYF. The CDR3 DNA is TGTGCCAGCTCACCGACTAGCGGGTGGGACGAGCAGTACTTC. The chain combines TRBV18 with TRBJ2-7, with 10 bases lining up with TRBD2. The germline V gene has CDR1 KGHSH and CDR2 LQKENI. The CDR3 loop spans 14 amino acids. The V gene end was trimmed by 3 bases and the J gene end by 5 bases; junction bases not matched to a gene: 4. The full variable domain, rest sourced from reference TRBV18 and TRBJ2-7, is NAGVMQNPRHLVRRRGQEARLRCSPMKGHSHVYWYRQLPEEGLKFMVYLQKENIIDESGMPKERFSAEFPKEGPSILRIQQVVRGDSAAYFCASSPTSGWDEQYFGPGTRLTVT.

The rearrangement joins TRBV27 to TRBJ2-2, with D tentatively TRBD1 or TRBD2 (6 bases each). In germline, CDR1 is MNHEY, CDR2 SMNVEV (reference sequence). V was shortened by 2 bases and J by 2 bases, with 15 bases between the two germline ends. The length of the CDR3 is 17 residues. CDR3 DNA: TGTGCCAGCAGTTTACATTACGGGGGCGCCAACACCGGGGAGCTGTTTTTT. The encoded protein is CASSLHYGGANTGELFF.